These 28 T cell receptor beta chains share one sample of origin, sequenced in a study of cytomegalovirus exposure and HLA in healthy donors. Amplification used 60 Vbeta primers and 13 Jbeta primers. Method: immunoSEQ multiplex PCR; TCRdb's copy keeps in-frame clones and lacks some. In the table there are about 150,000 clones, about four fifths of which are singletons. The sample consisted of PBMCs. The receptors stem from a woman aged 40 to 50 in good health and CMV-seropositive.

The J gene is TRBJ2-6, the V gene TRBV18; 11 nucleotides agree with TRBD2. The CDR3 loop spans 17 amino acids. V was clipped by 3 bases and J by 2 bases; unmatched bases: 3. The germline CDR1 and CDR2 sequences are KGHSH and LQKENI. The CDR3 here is CASSPLAGGAGANVLTF. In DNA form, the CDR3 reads TGTGCCAGCTCACCGTTAGCGGGAGGGGCTGGGGCCAACGTCCTGACTTTC.

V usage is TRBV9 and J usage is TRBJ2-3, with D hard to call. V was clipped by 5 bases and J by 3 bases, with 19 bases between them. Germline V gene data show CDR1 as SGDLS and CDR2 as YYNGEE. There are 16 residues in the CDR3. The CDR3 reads CASSVTSDTRTDTQYF. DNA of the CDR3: TGTGCCAGCAGTGTAACGAGCGATACGAGGACAGATACGCAGTATTTT.

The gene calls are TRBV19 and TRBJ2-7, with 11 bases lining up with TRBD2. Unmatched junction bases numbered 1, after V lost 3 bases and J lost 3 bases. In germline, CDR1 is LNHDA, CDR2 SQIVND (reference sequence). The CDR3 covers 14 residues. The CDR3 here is CASSMTSGVYEQYF. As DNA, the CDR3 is TGTGCCAGTAGTATGACTAGCGGGGTCTACGAGCAGTACTTC.

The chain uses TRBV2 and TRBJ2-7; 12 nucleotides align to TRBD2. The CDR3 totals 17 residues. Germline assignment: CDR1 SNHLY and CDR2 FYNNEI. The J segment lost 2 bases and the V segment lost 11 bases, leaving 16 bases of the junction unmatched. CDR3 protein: CASSRASGRAPPYEQYF. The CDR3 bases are TGTGCCTCTAGTAGGGCTAGCGGGAGGGCCCCCCCCTACGAGCAGTACTTC.

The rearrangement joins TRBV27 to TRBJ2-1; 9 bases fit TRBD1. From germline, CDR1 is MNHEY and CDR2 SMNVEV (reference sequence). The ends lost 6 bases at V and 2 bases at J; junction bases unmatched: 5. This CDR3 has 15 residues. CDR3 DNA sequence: TGTGCCAGCAGGGGGGACAGGGTAACCTACAATGAGCAGTTCTTC. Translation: CASRGDRVTYNEQFF.

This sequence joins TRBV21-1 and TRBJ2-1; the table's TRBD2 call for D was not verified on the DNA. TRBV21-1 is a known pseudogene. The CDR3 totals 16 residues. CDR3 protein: CASSNLRLAGGNEQFF. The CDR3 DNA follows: TGTGCCAGCAGCAATTTACGTCTAGCGGGGGGCAATGAGCAGTTCTTC.

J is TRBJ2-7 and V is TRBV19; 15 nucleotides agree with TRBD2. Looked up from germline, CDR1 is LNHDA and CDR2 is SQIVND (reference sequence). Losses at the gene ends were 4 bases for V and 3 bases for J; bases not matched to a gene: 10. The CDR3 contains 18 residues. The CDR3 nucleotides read TGTGCCAGTAGTAACGAGGGGACTAGCGGGAGGAGATACTACGAGCAGTACTTC. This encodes CASSNEGTSGRRYYEQYF.

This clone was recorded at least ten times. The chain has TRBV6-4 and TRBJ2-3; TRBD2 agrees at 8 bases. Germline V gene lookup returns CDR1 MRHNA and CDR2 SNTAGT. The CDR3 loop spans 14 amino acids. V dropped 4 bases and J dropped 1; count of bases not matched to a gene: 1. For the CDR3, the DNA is TGTGCCAGCAGTGTGCGGGGGGGCACAGATACGCAGTATTTT. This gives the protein CASSVRGGTDTQYF.

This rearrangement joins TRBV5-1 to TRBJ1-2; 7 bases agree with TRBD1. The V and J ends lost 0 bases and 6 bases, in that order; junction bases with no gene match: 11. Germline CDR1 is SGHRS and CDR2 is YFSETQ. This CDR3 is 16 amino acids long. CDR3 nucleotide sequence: TGCGCCAGCAGCTTGGGCCCCCAGGACAGGATAAATGGCTACACCTTC. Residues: CASSLGPQDRINGYTF.

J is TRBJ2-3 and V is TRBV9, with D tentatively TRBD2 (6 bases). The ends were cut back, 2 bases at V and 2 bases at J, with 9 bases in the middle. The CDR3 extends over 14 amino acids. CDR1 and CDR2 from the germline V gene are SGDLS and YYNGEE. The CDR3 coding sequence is TGTGCCAGCAGCGTGGGGCGGGACACAGATACGCAGTATTTT. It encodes CASSVGRDTDTQYF.

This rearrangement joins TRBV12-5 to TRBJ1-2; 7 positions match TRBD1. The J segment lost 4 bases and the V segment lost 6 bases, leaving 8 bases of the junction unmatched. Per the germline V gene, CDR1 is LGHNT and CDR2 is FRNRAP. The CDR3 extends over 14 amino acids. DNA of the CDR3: TGTGCTAGTGGCCCCGAGGGACAGACCTATGGCTACACCTTC. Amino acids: CASGPEGQTYGYTF.

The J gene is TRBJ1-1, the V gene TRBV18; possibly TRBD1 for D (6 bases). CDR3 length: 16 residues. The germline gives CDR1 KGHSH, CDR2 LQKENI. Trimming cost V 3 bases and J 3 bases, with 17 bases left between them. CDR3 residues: CASSPIRGSVDTEAFF. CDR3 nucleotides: TGTGCCAGCTCACCGATCAGGGGATCGGTGGACACTGAAGCTTTCTTT.

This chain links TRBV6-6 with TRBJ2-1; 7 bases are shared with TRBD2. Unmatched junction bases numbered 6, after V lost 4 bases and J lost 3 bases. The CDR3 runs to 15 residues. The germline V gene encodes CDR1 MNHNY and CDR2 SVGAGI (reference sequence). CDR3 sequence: CASSSLAENYNEQFF. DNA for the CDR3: TGTGCCAGCAGTTCCCTAGCGGAGAACTACAATGAGCAGTTCTTC.

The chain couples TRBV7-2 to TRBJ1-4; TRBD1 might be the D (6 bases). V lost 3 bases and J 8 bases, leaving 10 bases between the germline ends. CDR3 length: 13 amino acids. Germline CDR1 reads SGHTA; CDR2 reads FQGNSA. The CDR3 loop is CASSFGTREKLFF. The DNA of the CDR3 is TGTGCCAGCAGCTTCGGGACAAGGGAAAAACTGTTTTTT. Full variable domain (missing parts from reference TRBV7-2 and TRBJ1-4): GAGVSQSPSNKVTEKGKDVELRCDPISGHTALYWYRQSLGQGLEFLIYFQGNSAPDKSGLPSDRFSAERTGGSVSTLTIQRTQQEDSAVYLCASSFGTREKLFFGSGTQLSVL.

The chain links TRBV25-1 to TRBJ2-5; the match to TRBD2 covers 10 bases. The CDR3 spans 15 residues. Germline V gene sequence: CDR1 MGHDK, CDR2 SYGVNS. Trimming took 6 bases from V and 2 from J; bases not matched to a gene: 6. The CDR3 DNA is TGTGCCAGCAGGCGGACTAGCGGACTACAAGAGACCCAGTACTTC. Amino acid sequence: CASRRTSGLQETQYF.

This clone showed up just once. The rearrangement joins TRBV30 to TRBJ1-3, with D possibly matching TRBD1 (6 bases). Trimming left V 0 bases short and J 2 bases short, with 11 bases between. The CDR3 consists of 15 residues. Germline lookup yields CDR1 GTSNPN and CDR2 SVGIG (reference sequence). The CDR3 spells CAWSVGWTAGNTIYF. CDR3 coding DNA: TGTGCCTGGAGTGTGGGATGGACAGCTGGAAACACCATATATTTT.

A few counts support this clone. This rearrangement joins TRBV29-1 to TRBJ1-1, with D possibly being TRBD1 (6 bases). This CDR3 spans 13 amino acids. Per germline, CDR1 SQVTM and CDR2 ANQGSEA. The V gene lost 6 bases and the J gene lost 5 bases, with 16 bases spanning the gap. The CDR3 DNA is TGCAGCGTAGCCGATGGGGGCCGAACTGAAGCTTTCTTT. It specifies CSVADGGRTEAFF.

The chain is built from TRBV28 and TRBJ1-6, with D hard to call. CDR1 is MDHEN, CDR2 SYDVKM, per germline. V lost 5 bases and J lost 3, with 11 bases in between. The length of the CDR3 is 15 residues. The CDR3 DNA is TGTGCCAGCAGTCCCCCGGTGCTCTATAATTCACCCCTCCACTTT. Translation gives CASSPPVLYNSPLHF.

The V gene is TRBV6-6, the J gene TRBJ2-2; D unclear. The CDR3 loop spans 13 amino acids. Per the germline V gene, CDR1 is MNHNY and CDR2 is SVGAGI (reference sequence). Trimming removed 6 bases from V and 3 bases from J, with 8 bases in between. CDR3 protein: CASSPNYTGELFF. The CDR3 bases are TGTGCCAGCAGCCCCAATTACACCGGGGAGCTGTTTTTT.

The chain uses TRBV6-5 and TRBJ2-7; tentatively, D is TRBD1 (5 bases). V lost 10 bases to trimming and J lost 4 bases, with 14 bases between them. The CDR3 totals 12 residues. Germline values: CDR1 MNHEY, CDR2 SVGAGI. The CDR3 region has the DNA TGTGCCACCCAAGGCAGGGTATACGAGCAGTACTTC. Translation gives CATQGRVYEQYF.

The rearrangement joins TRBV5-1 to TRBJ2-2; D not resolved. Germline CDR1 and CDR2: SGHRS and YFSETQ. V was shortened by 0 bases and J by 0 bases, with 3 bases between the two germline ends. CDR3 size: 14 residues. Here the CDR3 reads CASSLEPNTGELFF. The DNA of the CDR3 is TGCGCCAGCAGCTTGGAGCCGAACACCGGGGAGCTGTTTTTT.

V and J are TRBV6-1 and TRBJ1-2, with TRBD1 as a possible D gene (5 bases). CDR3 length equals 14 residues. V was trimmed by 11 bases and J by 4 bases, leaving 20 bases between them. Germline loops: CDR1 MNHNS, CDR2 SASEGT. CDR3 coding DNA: TGTGCCGCGGTGACGGACACTTTTGGCTATGGCTACACCTTC. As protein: CAAVTDTFGYGYTF.

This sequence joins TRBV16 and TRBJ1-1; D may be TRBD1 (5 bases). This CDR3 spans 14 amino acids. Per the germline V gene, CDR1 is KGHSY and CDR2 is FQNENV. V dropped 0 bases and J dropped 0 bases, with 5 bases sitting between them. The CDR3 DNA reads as TGTGCCAGCAGCCAATCAGGGGTGAACACTGAAGCTTTCTTT. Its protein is CASSQSGVNTEAFF. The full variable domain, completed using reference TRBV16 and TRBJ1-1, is GEEVAQTPKHLVRGEGQKAKLYCAPIKGHSYVFWYQQVLKNEFKFLISFQNENVFDETGMPKERFSAKCLPNSPCSLEIQATKLEDSAVYFCASSQSGVNTEAFFGQGTRLTVV.

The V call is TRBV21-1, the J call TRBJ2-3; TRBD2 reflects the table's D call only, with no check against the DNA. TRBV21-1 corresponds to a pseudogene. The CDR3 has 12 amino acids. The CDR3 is CASSTLGTSLYF. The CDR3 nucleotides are TGTGCCAGCAGCACCCTCGGGACTAGCCTGTATTTT.

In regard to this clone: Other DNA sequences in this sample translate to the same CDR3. The CDR3 nucleotides are TGTGCCAGCAGTCCGCCCACGGCCTACTACCGCGTGAACACTGAAGCTTTCTTT. It yields the protein CASSPPTAYYRVNTEAFF. V usage is TRBV28 and J usage is TRBJ1-1; D remains unclear. Trimming shortened V by 5 bases and J by 0 bases, and 22 bases separated the two germline ends. Germline CDR1 and CDR2: MDHEN and SYDVKM. The CDR3 runs to 18 residues.

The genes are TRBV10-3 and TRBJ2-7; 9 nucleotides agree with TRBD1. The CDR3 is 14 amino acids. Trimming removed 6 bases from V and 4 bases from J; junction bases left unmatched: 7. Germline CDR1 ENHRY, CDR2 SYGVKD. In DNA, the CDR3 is TGTGCCATCAGAGACAGGGGGATAGGGTACGAGCAGTACTTC. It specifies CAIRDRGIGYEQYF.

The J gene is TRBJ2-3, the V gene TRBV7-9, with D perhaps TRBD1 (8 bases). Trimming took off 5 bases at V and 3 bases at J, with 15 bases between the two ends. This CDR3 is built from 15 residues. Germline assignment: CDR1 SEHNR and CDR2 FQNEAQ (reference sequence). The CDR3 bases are TGTGCCAGCAGCGACAACAGGGGGGGGACAGATACGCAGTATTTT. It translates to CASSDNRGGTDTQYF.

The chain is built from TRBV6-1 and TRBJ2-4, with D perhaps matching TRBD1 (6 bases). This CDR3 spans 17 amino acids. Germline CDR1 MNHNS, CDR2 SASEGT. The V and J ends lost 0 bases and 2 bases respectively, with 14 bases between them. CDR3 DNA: TGTGCCAGCAGTGAAGCGGTCGGCAGGGGAACCAAAAACATTCAGTACTTC. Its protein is CASSEAVGRGTKNIQYF.